What follows are 13 T cell receptor beta chains derived from one specimen sequenced in a study of T cell responses to AZD1222 COVID-19 vaccine (dated by TCRdb to about 2021). The intended sense of this specimen's time point label: baseline before first vaccination. Libraries were prepared through the immunoSEQ multiplex PCR assay. TCRdb stores this immuneACCESS table with in-frame sequences only. Part of the clones is absent; in the studies checked, under half of the shortfall reflects unresolved V genes, and no reason is known for the rest. The sample profile shows 90,000 or so clones; around 90% of them were found once. Jointly, the top ten make up over 2% of the sample. This material consisted of peripheral blood, taken on day 0 of AZD1222 vaccination. The receptor source for this set is an adult in good health.

The rearrangement joins TRBV11-2 to TRBJ1-2; tentatively, D is TRBD1 (5 bases). V dropped 1 base and J dropped 4 bases, with 10 bases sitting between them. Germline V lookup: CDR1 SGHAT, CDR2 FQNNGV. The CDR3 is 14 residues long. In DNA, the CDR3 is TGTGCCAGCAGCTTAGGATGGGGGACCTATGGCTACACCTTC. It specifies CASSLGWGTYGYTF.

The genes are TRBV10-3 and TRBJ2-1, with unresolved D. V lost 0 bases and J lost 6, with 9 bases in between. Per the germline V gene, CDR1 is ENHRY and CDR2 is SYGVKD. The CDR3 extends over 14 amino acids. The CDR3 spells CAISESRSANEQFF. CDR3 in DNA: TGTGCCATCAGTGAGTCCCGAAGTGCCAATGAGCAGTTCTTC.

V is TRBV11-3 and J is TRBJ2-1, with D perhaps TRBD2 (6 bases). Trimming removed 3 bases from V and 0 bases from J, with 6 bases in between. CDR3 size: 14 residues. Per germline, CDR1 SGHNT and CDR2 YENEEA. The CDR3 reads CASSFGGSYNEQFF. CDR3 bases: TGTGCCAGCAGCTTCGGGGGCTCCTACAATGAGCAGTTCTTC.

This sequence joins TRBV5-4 and TRBJ2-1; 8 nucleotides agree with TRBD2. V lost 3 bases, J lost 4 bases, and 18 bases stayed unmatched. Looked up from germline, CDR1 is SGHNT and CDR2 is YYREEE (reference sequence). The CDR3 is made up of 19 amino acids. This CDR3 reads CASSSSGRFSGKGYNEQFF. DNA for the CDR3: TGTGCCAGCAGCTCTTCGGGAAGATTTAGCGGGAAAGGGTACAATGAGCAGTTCTTC.

This clone was observed a single time. The genes are TRBV12-3 or TRBV12-4 and TRBJ2-7; D unclear. The CDR3 is 12 amino acids. Trimming shortened V by 7 bases and J by 5 bases, and 12 bases separated the two germline ends. CDR3 in DNA: TGTGCCAGCACTGATCAGCGTAACGAGCAGTACTTC. Residues: CASTDQRNEQYF.

The J gene is TRBJ2-1, the V gene TRBV6-5; TRBD2 agrees at 7 bases. Looked up from germline, CDR1 is MNHEY and CDR2 is SVGAGI. The length of the CDR3 is 16 residues. V was pared by 0 bases and J by 8 bases, with 10 bases of the junction left unmatched. CDR3 DNA: TGTGCCAGCAGTTACTCGGCCAGCGGGATCCTGGATGAGCAGTTCTTC. This translates into CASSYSASGILDEQFF.

The chain has TRBV30 and TRBJ1-2, with TRBD1 identical over 8 bases. The CDR3 loop spans 12 amino acids. Germline assignment: CDR1 GTSNPN and CDR2 SVGIG (reference sequence). The J segment lost 14 bases and the V segment lost 4 bases, leaving 12 bases of the junction unmatched. CDR3 loop: CAWKVQGGFGTF. Written as DNA, the CDR3 is TGTGCCTGGAAGGTACAGGGGGGGTTTGGGACCTTC.

The rearrangement joins TRBV25-1 to TRBJ1-5; D is unclear. Germline assignment: CDR1 MGHDK and CDR2 SYGVNS. The germline V and J ends were trimmed by 4 bases and 5 bases, with 12 bases remaining between them. This CDR3 is built from 14 residues. DNA of the CDR3: TGTGCCAGCAGTGCCAGCACGAGCGATCAGCCCCAGCATTTT. It encodes CASSASTSDQPQHF.

The chain uses TRBV28 and TRBJ2-7, with unresolved D. CDR1 and CDR2 (germline): MDHEN, SYDVKM. V gave up 3 bases and J gave up 2 bases, with 17 bases separating them. CDR3 length equals 16 residues. The DNA of the CDR3 is TGTGCCAGCAGTTTGGTTGCCGCCCCAGCAACCTACGAGCAGTACTTC. Translation gives CASSLVAAPATYEQYF.

The chain couples TRBV4-2 to TRBJ2-5, with 8 bases fitting TRBD2. CDR1 and CDR2 (germline): LGHNA, YNFKEQ. V was clipped by 0 bases and J by 1 base; unmatched bases: 10. The CDR3 spans 18 residues. The CDR3 coding sequence is TGTGCCAGCAGCCAAGAGTCAGGTTTAGCGGGGATCCAAGAGACCCAGTACTTC. It yields the protein CASSQESGLAGIQETQYF.

This clone has only a few counts. This chain uses TRBV7-2 with TRBJ1-2; TRBD1 matches at 12 bases. The CDR3 totals 15 residues. V lost 5 bases, J lost 6 bases, and 7 bases stayed unmatched. Germline V gives CDR1 SGHTA, CDR2 FQGNSA. CDR3 amino acids: CASSPGTGGSHGYTF. The CDR3 DNA sequence: TGTGCCAGCAGCCCTGGGACAGGGGGCTCCCATGGCTACACCTTC.

This clone was found once. The chain combines TRBV18 with TRBJ1-5; 8 nucleotides align to TRBD1. V gave up 0 bases and J gave up 2 bases; unmatched junction bases: 0. The germline gives CDR1 KGHSH, CDR2 LQKENI. CDR3 length: 15 residues. In nucleotides, the CDR3 is TGTGCCAGCTCACCACCGGGACAGGGCAATCAGCCCCAGCATTTT. Amino acids: CASSPPGQGNQPQHF.

This clone came up once. The gene calls are TRBV6-6 and TRBJ2-1; 8 bases match TRBD1. This CDR3 contains 13 residues. The germline V gene encodes CDR1 MNHNY and CDR2 SVGAGI (reference sequence). The junction had 3 bases not matched to a gene; V was cut back by 5 bases and J by 6 bases. In nucleotides, the CDR3 is TGTGCCAGCAGTACAGGGGGTTCCAATGAGCAGTTCTTC. This translates into CASSTGGSNEQFF.